Below are 23 T cell receptor beta chains sequenced from a single sample in a study of OX40 agonist ivuxolimab in advanced cancers. Measured with immunoSEQ multiplex PCR; TCRdb has only the in-frame clones, and not every one. The sample includes 60,000 to 90,000 clones, roughly 81% of them seen just once. Sample: CD4+ or CD8+ T cells sorted from blood, taken in a trial of the OX40 agonist ivuxolimab. The receptors come from an adult with an advanced solid tumor such as melanoma, head and neck, liver or kidney cancer.

V usage is TRBV6-5 and J usage is TRBJ1-1, with unresolved D. The germline V gene encodes CDR1 MNHEY and CDR2 SVGAGI. The CDR3 runs 11 residues. V shed 7 bases and J shed 0 bases, with 3 bases lying between them. The CDR3 nucleotides read TGTGCCAGCATTATGAACACTGAAGCTTTCTTT. Residues: CASIMNTEAFF.

The chain employs TRBV19 and TRBJ2-7; D may match TRBD1 or TRBD2 (5 bases each). Trimming removed 10 bases at V and 0 bases at J, with 16 bases between. The CDR3 has 14 amino acids. The germline gives CDR1 LNHDA, CDR2 SQIVND (reference sequence). DNA of the CDR3: TGTGCCACTTCGACGGGGCTGAGCTCCTACGAGCAGTACTTC. This gives the protein CATSTGLSSYEQYF. The full variable domain, in which reference TRBV19 and TRBJ2-7 provide the parts outside the CDR3, is DGGITQSPKYLFRKEGQNVTLSCEQNLNHDAMYWYRQDPGQGLRLIYYSQIVNDFQKGDIAEGYSVSREKKESFPLTVTSAQKNPTAFYLCATSTGLSSYEQYFGPGTRLTVT.

V is TRBV15 and J is TRBJ2-7; TRBD2 matches 7 bases. V shed 0 bases, J shed 5 bases, and the junction held 4 bases outside the gene matches. CDR1 and CDR2 from the germline V gene are LNHNV and YYDKDF (reference sequence). This CDR3 has 14 residues. The CDR3 DNA reads as TGTGCCACCAGCAGAGATAGCGGGTCGGACGAGCAGTACTTC. Translation gives CATSRDSGSDEQYF.

The rearrangement links TRBV18 to TRBJ1-5; tentative D call: TRBD1 (5 bases). The CDR3 loop spans 15 amino acids. Germline lookup yields CDR1 KGHSH and CDR2 LQKENI. Trimming shortened V by 2 bases and J by 5 bases, and 13 bases separated the two germline ends. DNA for the CDR3: TGTGCCAGCTCACCAGGGCAGGGCCTTTATCAGCCCCAGCATTTT. Its protein is CASSPGQGLYQPQHF.

V and J are TRBV7-6 and TRBJ2-1; D is unresolved. The CDR3 is 15 residues long. V was shortened by 3 bases and J by 0 bases, with 9 bases between the two germline ends. Looked up from germline, CDR1 is SGHVS and CDR2 is FNYEAQ. Here the CDR3 DNA reads TGTGCCAGCAGCTTCTACCTGAGCTCCTACAATGAGCAGTTCTTC. It specifies CASSFYLSSYNEQFF.

The chain links TRBV19 to TRBJ1-1; D is possibly TRBD1 (5 bases). Germline assignment: CDR1 LNHDA and CDR2 SQIVND (reference sequence). V was pared by 9 bases and J by 0 bases, with 17 bases between. The CDR3 is 15 residues long. The CDR3 here is CASNLVGTLNTEAFF. CDR3 DNA: TGTGCCAGCAATTTGGTGGGGACGTTGAACACTGAAGCTTTCTTT.

The rearrangement uses TRBV6-6 and TRBJ1-2; D call uncertain. The CDR3 is made up of 13 amino acids. CDR1 MNHNY and CDR2 SVGAGI come from the germline V gene (reference sequence). V was clipped by 6 bases and J by 4 bases, with 12 bases between them. CDR3 residues: CASSKNIGYGYTF. For the CDR3, the DNA is TGTGCCAGCAGCAAAAACATCGGCTATGGCTACACCTTC.

The chain employs TRBV18 and TRBJ2-7, with D possibly TRBD1 on 5 matching bases. This CDR3 is built from 15 residues. V was cut by 2 bases and J by 5 bases, with 16 bases left in between. Per germline, CDR1 KGHSH and CDR2 LQKENI. The chain's CDR3 is CASSPKGSSGNEQYF. CDR3 in DNA: TGTGCCAGCTCACCAAAAGGATCTTCAGGGAACGAGCAGTACTTC.

This chain connects TRBV6-6 to TRBJ2-7; a weak D match, TRBD1 (6 bases). Germline V gene data show CDR1 as MNHNY and CDR2 as SVGAGI (reference sequence). This CDR3 spans 15 amino acids. V was clipped by 2 bases and J by 0 bases, with 11 bases between them. The CDR3 spells CASSYAGESSYEQYF. The CDR3 region has the DNA TGTGCCAGCAGTTACGCAGGGGAATCCTCCTACGAGCAGTACTTC.

This chain uses TRBV5-1 with TRBJ2-3; D gene ambiguous. This CDR3 is built from 15 residues. The germline V and J ends were trimmed by 4 bases and 4 bases, with 16 bases remaining between them. CDR1 and CDR2 (germline): SGHRS, YFSETQ. CDR3 protein: CASSPLQSSADTQYF. The CDR3 nucleotides read TGCGCCAGCAGCCCCCTTCAATCATCCGCAGATACGCAGTATTTT. The complete variable domain, with remaining parts taken from reference TRBV5-1 and TRBJ2-3, reads KAGVTQTPRYLIKTRGQQVTLSCSPISGHRSVSWYQQTPGQGLQFLFEYFSETQRNKGNFPGRFSGRQFSNSRSEMNVSTLELGDSALYLCASSPLQSSADTQYFGPGTRLTVL.

The rearrangement uses TRBV6-5 and TRBJ1-2; a possible D gene is TRBD1 (5 bases). The germline gives CDR1 MNHEY, CDR2 SVGAGI. This CDR3 is built from 15 residues. Trimming took 0 bases from V and 3 from J, leaving 11 bases between them. Written as DNA, the CDR3 is TGTGCCAGCAGTTACTCGCGGGGGGGAGACTATGGCTACACCTTC. Its translation is CASSYSRGGDYGYTF.

The V call is TRBV5-3, the J call TRBJ1-6; 8 bases are a match to TRBD1. TRBV5-3 is treated as an ORF (open reading frame) with a function not yet certain. This CDR3 has 17 amino acids. The V segment lost 0 bases and the J segment 10 bases; nucleotides outside the gene matches: 12. CDR3: CARSLVVNRGSRSPLHF. CDR3 DNA sequence: TGTGCCAGAAGCTTGGTCGTCAACAGGGGGTCTCGATCACCCCTCCACTTT.

This chain links TRBV9 with TRBJ2-7; possibly TRBD1 or TRBD2 for D (5 bases each). V shed 0 bases and J shed 0 bases, with 7 bases lying between them. The CDR3 totals 14 residues. From germline, CDR1 is SGDLS and CDR2 YYNGEE. CDR3 nucleotides: TGTGCCAGCAGCGTAGAGGGGAGCTCCTACGAGCAGTACTTC. Protein sequence: CASSVEGSSYEQYF.

This CDR3 is CASGPRRDSPLHF. The CDR3 DNA follows: TGTGCTAGTGGTCCCAGACGAGACTCACCCCTCCACTTT. The chain couples TRBV12-5 to TRBJ1-6; no definite D call. The V gene lost 5 bases and the J gene lost 10 bases, with 12 bases spanning the gap. This CDR3 region has 13 residues. CDR1 and CDR2 (germline): LGHNT, FRNRAP.

The chain carries TRBV18 and TRBJ2-5; D is ambiguous. This CDR3 contains 13 residues. CDR1 is KGHSH, CDR2 LQKENI, per germline. Trimming removed 0 bases at V and 2 bases at J, with 4 bases between. CDR3 coding DNA: TGTGCCAGCTCACCACCCCCACAAGAGACCCAGTACTTC. Amino acids: CASSPPPQETQYF.

The chain is built from TRBV25-1 and TRBJ1-1; no clear D. CDR1 and CDR2 (germline): MGHDK, SYGVNS. The CDR3 spans 13 residues. The germline V and J ends were trimmed by 5 bases and 1 base, with 8 bases remaining between them. The CDR3 DNA follows: TGTGCCAGCAGTAAGGACGGGAACACTGAAGCTTTCTTT. It translates to CASSKDGNTEAFF. Filled out from reference TRBV25-1 and TRBJ1-1, the complete variable domain reads EADIYQTPRYLVIGTGKKITLECSQTMGHDKMYWYQQDPGMELHLIHYSYGVNSTEKGDLSSESTVSRIRTEHFPLTLESARPSHTSQYLCASSKDGNTEAFFGQGTRLTVV.

The chain combines TRBV4-1 with TRBJ2-3; D gene uncertain. Between the trimmed V and J ends, which lost 1 base and 0 bases, there was a span of 11 bases. The germline gives CDR1 MGHRA, CDR2 YSYEKL. The CDR3 runs to 16 residues. As DNA, the CDR3 is TGCGCCAGCAGCCAAGTCTCGCGGCCTAGCACAGATACGCAGTATTTT. It is translated as CASSQVSRPSTDTQYF.

The chain links TRBV27 to TRBJ2-6; a weak D match, TRBD1 (6 bases). This CDR3 region has 15 residues. Germline CDR1 MNHEY, CDR2 SMNVEV (reference sequence). With 7 bases removed from V and 2 bases from J, the gap between germline ends came to 12 bases. CDR3 nucleotide sequence: TGTGCCAGCACCCTTGCAGGGGCTGGGGCCAACGTCCTGACTTTC. Amino acid sequence: CASTLAGAGANVLTF. The full variable domain, rest sourced from reference TRBV27 and TRBJ2-6, is EAQVTQNPRYLITVTGKKLTVTCSQNMNHEYMSWYRQDPGLGLRQIYYSMNVEVTDKGDVPEGYKVSRKEKRNFPLILESPSPNQTSLYFCASTLAGAGANVLTFGAGSRLTVL.

The V call is TRBV5-6, the J call TRBJ1-1; D unresolved. Germline CDR1 is SGHDT and CDR2 is YYEEEE. The CDR3 runs to 15 residues. Deletions cut 0 bases from V and 3 bases from J, with 12 bases between. As DNA, the CDR3 is TGTGCCAGCAGCTTGGGAAGCCTCTGGGACACTGAAGCTTTCTTT. It codes for CASSLGSLWDTEAFF.

The chain carries TRBV15 and TRBJ1-1; 8 positions agree with TRBD1. Per the germline V gene, CDR1 is LNHNV and CDR2 is YYDKDF (reference sequence). V shed 1 base, J shed 4 bases, and the junction held 2 bases outside the gene matches. This CDR3 has 14 amino acids. This chain's CDR3 is CATSRGTGGTEAFF. CDR3 nucleotide sequence: TGTGCCACCAGCAGAGGAACAGGGGGCACTGAAGCTTTCTTT.

Here the CDR3 reads CASSSGQNNSPLHF. In DNA form, the CDR3 reads TGTGCCAGCTCATCGGGACAGAATAATTCACCCCTCCACTTT. The V and J genes are TRBV18 and TRBJ1-6, with TRBD1 matching 7 bases. The CDR3 sequence is 14 residues long. Losses at the gene ends were 5 bases for V and 5 bases for J; bases not matched to a gene: 3. Germline values: CDR1 KGHSH, CDR2 LQKENI.

This chain joins TRBV5-1 and TRBJ2-7, with D possibly called TRBD1 or TRBD2 (6 bases each). Between the trimmed V and J ends, which lost 4 bases and 3 bases, there was a span of 17 bases. CDR3 length: 15 amino acids. In germline, CDR1 is SGHRS, CDR2 YFSETQ. CDR3 sequence (DNA): TGCGCCAGCAGCGGGGGCCGGGGGCGCATCTACGAGCAGTACTTC. Translating gives CASSGGRGRIYEQYF.

V and J are TRBV6-1 and TRBJ2-3, with 10 positions matching TRBD2. With V trimmed by 4 bases and J by 3 bases, 13 bases remained unmatched. This CDR3 contains 18 residues. Germline V gene data show CDR1 as MNHNS and CDR2 as SASEGT. CDR3 amino acids: CASSALAPSGSSTDTQYF. The DNA for the CDR3 is TGTGCCAGCAGTGCCCTCGCACCTAGCGGGAGTTCTACAGATACGCAGTATTTT.